This TCR beta chain was retrieved from a study of blood T cell repertoires in COVID-19. For the study at large: Donors of Cohort 3 who recovered were those that had two negative PCRs, clearance, or symptom resolution.

Participants were placed into cohorts based on the clinical history they reported. Germline V gene data show CDR1 as SGHRS and CDR2 as YFSETQ. Trimming took off 0 bases at V and 9 bases at J, with 7 bases between the two ends. The CDR3 is 13 amino acids. As handled by the study authors: Reference gene primers were amplified, and this amplification served to estimate nucleated cell counts. The data were produced by immunoSEQ multiplex PCR, yet TCRdb's version contains in-frame clones alone and is incomplete. Clone size and V and J calls were adopted from that table, with D and trimming inferred from the DNA. This table has a few hundred thousand clones, roughly 86% appearing once.

The TCR comes from a man aged 35-49 years in a cohort exposed to, infected with or recovered from COVID-19 (not recorded which). The sample consisted of PBMCs or T cells enriched from blood (not recorded which). The chain joins TRBV5-1 to TRBJ1-6, with no clear D. The CDR3 here is CASSLEGGSPLHF. For the CDR3, the DNA is TGCGCCAGCAGCTTGGAAGGCGGTTCACCCCTCCACTTT.